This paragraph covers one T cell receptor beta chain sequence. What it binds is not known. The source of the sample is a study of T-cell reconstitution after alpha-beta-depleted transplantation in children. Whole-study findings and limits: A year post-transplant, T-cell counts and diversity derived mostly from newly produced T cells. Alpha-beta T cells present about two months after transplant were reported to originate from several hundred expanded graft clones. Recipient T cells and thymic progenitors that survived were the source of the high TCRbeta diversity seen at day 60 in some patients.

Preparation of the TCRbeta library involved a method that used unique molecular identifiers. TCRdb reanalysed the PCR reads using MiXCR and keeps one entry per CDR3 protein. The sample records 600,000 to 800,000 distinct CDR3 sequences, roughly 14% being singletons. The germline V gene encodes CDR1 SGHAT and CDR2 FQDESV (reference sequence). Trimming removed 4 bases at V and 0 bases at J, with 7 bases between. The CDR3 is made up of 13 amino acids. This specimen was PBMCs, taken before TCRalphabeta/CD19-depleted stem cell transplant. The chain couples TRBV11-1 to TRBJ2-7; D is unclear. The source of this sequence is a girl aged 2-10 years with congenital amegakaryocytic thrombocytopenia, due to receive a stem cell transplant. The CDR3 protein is CASSSKVSYEQYF. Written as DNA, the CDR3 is TGTGCCAGCAGCTCTAAGGTCTCCTACGAGCAGTACTTC.